This T cell receptor beta chain was retrieved from a study of cytomegalovirus exposure and HLA in healthy donors. Study results and caveats: Subsequent analysis revealed that first-cohort TCR clusters tended to co-occur in the approximately 120 validation repertoires.

Sequencing was performed with immunoSEQ multiplex PCR; in TCRdb, only in-frame clones are kept and a portion is missing. Of 150,000 to 200,000 clones listed, 95% to 97% are singletons. On this clone itself: No antigen is known for it.

CDR1 SGDLS and CDR2 YYNGEE come from the germline V gene. Trimming removed 4 bases at V and 2 bases at J, with 18 bases between. The CDR3 runs to 16 residues. The V and J genes are TRBV9 and TRBJ1-2; D is ambiguous. The sequence came from a woman aged 18-29 years in good health and CMV-seronegative. The sequenced material came from PBMCs. CDR3 sequence (DNA): TGTGCCAGCAGCTCAAGTGCAGTGGCCGCAAACTATGGCTACACCTTC. It specifies CASSSSAVAANYGYTF.